This is a list of T cell receptor beta chains from one sample in a study of cytomegalovirus exposure and HLA in healthy donors. Sequenced by immunoSEQ multiplex PCR; TCRdb stores in-frame clones only, minus some. The sample lists 60,000 or so clones; roughly 70% were seen once. Material: PBMCs. The receptors stem from a man in his forties or fifties in good health and CMV-seropositive. CDR3s include the opening cysteine and the closing phenylalanine or tryptophan. Each record gives: clone size, V gene, D gene, J gene, CDR3 protein, CDR3 DNA. A D gene is named only where the DNA matches it firmly. Size is stated for part of the rows, as once, few or many counts, or as a class when the clone is expanded.

clone_size: few
v_call: TRBV19
d_call: .
j_call: TRBJ2-5
cdr3_aa: CASSMGTEGTQYF
cdr3_nt: TGTGCCAGTAGTATGGGGACTGAGGGGACCCAGTACTTC

clone_size: .
v_call: TRBV19
d_call: .
j_call: TRBJ2-7
cdr3_aa: CATSDRAYEQYF
cdr3_nt: TGTGCCACCTCAGACAGAGCCTACGAGCAGTACTTC

clone_size: .
v_call: TRBV6-6
d_call: TRBD1
j_call: TRBJ2-7
cdr3_aa: CASSYSIPGQGHEQYF
cdr3_nt: TGTGCCAGCAGTTACTCGATCCCGGGACAGGGTCACGAGCAGTACTTC

clone_size: .
v_call: TRBV4-1
d_call: .
j_call: TRBJ2-2
cdr3_aa: CASSQPGGGGTGELFF
cdr3_nt: TGCGCCAGCAGCCAACCGGGAGGAGGGGGCACCGGGGAGCTGTTTTTT

clone_size: .
v_call: TRBV4-3
d_call: TRBD1
j_call: TRBJ2-5
cdr3_aa: CASSQEGQGAQETQYF
cdr3_nt: TGCGCCAGCAGCCAAGAGGGACAGGGGGCTCAAGAGACCCAGTACTTC

clone_size: .
v_call: TRBV7-9
d_call: TRBD1
j_call: TRBJ1-2
cdr3_aa: CASSLVQGNYGYTF
cdr3_nt: TGTGCCAGCAGCTTAGTACAGGGGAACTATGGCTACACCTTC

clone_size: .
v_call: TRBV28
d_call: .
j_call: TRBJ1-1
cdr3_aa: CASGKWGSDTEAFF
cdr3_nt: TGTGCCAGCGGCAAGTGGGGCTCGGACACTGAAGCTTTCTTT

clone_size: .
v_call: TRBV7-6
d_call: TRBD1
j_call: TRBJ2-7
cdr3_aa: CASSRDREYEQYF
cdr3_nt: TGTGCCAGCAGCCGGGACAGGGAATACGAGCAGTACTTC

clone_size: .
v_call: TRBV5-1
d_call: .
j_call: TRBJ2-7
cdr3_aa: CASSFSTGYEQYF
cdr3_nt: TGCGCCAGCAGCTTTTCTACAGGGTACGAGCAGTACTTC

clone_size: .
v_call: TRBV6-5
d_call: .
j_call: TRBJ1-1
cdr3_aa: CASSYSPGIEAFF
cdr3_nt: TGTGCCAGCAGTTACTCGCCGGGAATTGAAGCTTTCTTT

clone_size: .
v_call: TRBV5-1
d_call: .
j_call: TRBJ2-3
cdr3_aa: CASSEERGGGTDTQYF
cdr3_nt: TGCGCCAGCAGCGAGGAGAGGGGCGGGGGCACAGATACGCAGTATTTT

clone_size: .
v_call: TRBV11-3
d_call: .
j_call: TRBJ2-7
cdr3_aa: CASSTGAYEQYF
cdr3_nt: TGTGCCAGCAGCACAGGAGCCTACGAGCAGTACTTC

clone_size: .
v_call: TRBV7-2
d_call: .
j_call: TRBJ2-1
cdr3_aa: CASSPRSASYNEQFF
cdr3_nt: TGTGCCAGCAGCCCGAGATCGGCTAGCTACAATGAGCAGTTCTTC

clone_size: .
v_call: TRBV2
d_call: TRBD1
j_call: TRBJ1-2
cdr3_aa: CASSVPGQGSYGYTF
cdr3_nt: TGTGCCAGCAGTGTACCGGGACAGGGGTCCTATGGCTACACCTTC

clone_size: once
v_call: TRBV5-4
d_call: TRBD2
j_call: TRBJ2-7
cdr3_aa: CASSTGLAVSYEQYF
cdr3_nt: TGTGCCAGCAGCACTGGACTAGCGGTATCCTACGAGCAGTACTTC

clone_size: .
v_call: TRBV28
d_call: TRBD2
j_call: TRBJ2-7
cdr3_aa: CASRAGVGPYEQYF
cdr3_nt: TGTGCCAGCAGGGCGGGAGTTGGCCCCTACGAGCAGTACTTC

clone_size: .
v_call: TRBV23-1
d_call: .
j_call: TRBJ2-5
cdr3_aa: CASSHRDTKETQYF
cdr3_nt: TGCGCCAGCAGTCATAGGGACACGAAAGAGACCCAGTACTTC

clone_size: once
v_call: TRBV6-4
d_call: .
j_call: TRBJ2-7
cdr3_aa: CASSALAEGHEQYF
cdr3_nt: TGTGCCAGCAGTGCGTTAGCGGAAGGCCACGAGCAGTACTTC

clone_size: .
v_call: TRBV25-1
d_call: TRBD2
j_call: TRBJ2-1
cdr3_aa: CASSERGSGIYNEQFF
cdr3_nt: TGTGCCAGCAGTGAACGGGGTAGCGGGATCTACAATGAGCAGTTCTTC

clone_size: .
v_call: TRBV11-3
d_call: .
j_call: TRBJ1-1
cdr3_aa: CASSPSGTTNTEAFF
cdr3_nt: TGTGCCAGCAGCCCCTCGGGGACAACGAACACTGAAGCTTTCTTT

clone_size: .
v_call: TRBV19
d_call: TRBD1
j_call: TRBJ1-5
cdr3_aa: CAISGTGYNQPQHF
cdr3_nt: TGTGCCATATCCGGGACAGGCTACAATCAGCCCCAGCATTTT

clone_size: .
v_call: TRBV7-9
d_call: .
j_call: TRBJ2-7
cdr3_aa: CASSLPVGASAHEQYF
cdr3_nt: TGTGCCAGCAGCTTACCGGTCGGGGCTAGCGCCCACGAGCAGTACTTC

clone_size: few
v_call: TRBV9
d_call: TRBD1
j_call: TRBJ1-4
cdr3_aa: CASSRDSVATNEKLFF
cdr3_nt: TGTGCCAGCAGCAGGGACAGCGTTGCAACTAATGAAAAACTGTTTTTT

clone_size: few
v_call: TRBV6-4
d_call: TRBD2
j_call: TRBJ2-2
cdr3_aa: CASSDGLATGELFF
cdr3_nt: TGTGCCAGCAGTGACGGACTAGCCACCGGGGAGCTGTTTTTT

clone_size: .
v_call: TRBV6-5
d_call: .
j_call: TRBJ2-2
cdr3_aa: CASSYFGTNTGELFF
cdr3_nt: TGTGCCAGCAGTTACTTCGGGACGAACACCGGGGAGCTGTTTTTT

clone_size: .
v_call: TRBV19
d_call: TRBD1
j_call: TRBJ1-2
cdr3_aa: CASSIWDRRLANYGYTF
cdr3_nt: TGTGCCAGTAGTATATGGGACAGACGGTTAGCTAACTATGGCTACACCTTC

clone_size: .
v_call: TRBV7-3
d_call: TRBD2
j_call: TRBJ2-7
cdr3_aa: CASSPTSGSYEQYF
cdr3_nt: TGTGCCAGCAGCCCGACTAGCGGGAGTTACGAGCAGTACTTC

clone_size: .
v_call: TRBV29-1
d_call: TRBD2
j_call: TRBJ2-1
cdr3_aa: CSVLSGFYNEQFF
cdr3_nt: TGCAGCGTCCTTAGCGGGTTCTACAATGAGCAGTTCTTC

clone_size: few
v_call: TRBV30
d_call: TRBD1
j_call: TRBJ1-3
cdr3_aa: CAWRKQGLSGNTIYF
cdr3_nt: TGTGCCTGGAGAAAACAGGGGCTCTCTGGAAACACCATATATTTT

clone_size: .
v_call: TRBV30
d_call: .
j_call: TRBJ1-2
cdr3_aa: CAWRERGVYGYTF
cdr3_nt: TGTGCCTGGAGGGAACGGGGGGTTTATGGCTACACCTTC

clone_size: few
v_call: TRBV7-9
d_call: .
j_call: TRBJ1-4
cdr3_aa: CASSEGVVKEKLFF
cdr3_nt: TGTGCCAGCAGCGAGGGGGTGGTTAAGGAAAAACTGTTTTTT

clone_size: .
v_call: TRBV5-1
d_call: .
j_call: TRBJ1-6
cdr3_aa: CASSLYRAGGSPLHF
cdr3_nt: TGCGCCAGCAGCCTATACAGGGCTGGTGGATCACCCCTCCACTTT

clone_size: once
v_call: TRBV2
d_call: TRBD1
j_call: TRBJ1-4
cdr3_aa: CASPAQGGGKLFF
cdr3_nt: TGTGCCAGCCCAGCCCAGGGGGGTGGAAAACTGTTTTTT

clone_size: .
v_call: TRBV5-4
d_call: TRBD2
j_call: TRBJ2-5
cdr3_aa: CASSQTSFQETQYF
cdr3_nt: TGTGCCAGCAGCCAGACTAGCTTCCAAGAGACCCAGTACTTC

clone_size: .
v_call: TRBV28
d_call: TRBD1
j_call: TRBJ2-7
cdr3_aa: CASSPKTGRRYEQYF
cdr3_nt: TGTGCCAGCAGTCCAAAGACAGGGCGACGGTACGAGCAGTACTTC

clone_size: .
v_call: TRBV9
d_call: TRBD1
j_call: TRBJ2-7
cdr3_aa: CASSVGTGSSRGEQYF
cdr3_nt: TGTGCCAGCAGCGTAGGGACAGGGTCTTCCCGCGGCGAGCAGTACTTC

clone_size: few
v_call: TRBV2
d_call: TRBD1
j_call: TRBJ1-1
cdr3_aa: CASPRKGTDNTEAFF
cdr3_nt: TGTGCCAGCCCCAGAAAAGGGACAGACAACACTGAAGCTTTCTTT

clone_size: few
v_call: TRBV18
d_call: .
j_call: TRBJ1-4
cdr3_aa: CASSLKQGIGEKLFF
cdr3_nt: TGTGCCAGCTCTCTGAAGCAGGGCATTGGAGAAAAACTGTTTTTT

clone_size: .
v_call: TRBV6-1
d_call: .
j_call: TRBJ1-2
cdr3_aa: CATRNAGGNYGYTF
cdr3_nt: TGTGCCACCCGAAACGCGGGGGGTAACTATGGCTACACCTTC

clone_size: once
v_call: TRBV5-1
d_call: .
j_call: TRBJ1-2
cdr3_aa: CASSLVTLRVSNYGYTF
cdr3_nt: TGCGCCAGCAGCTTGGTTACTCTGAGGGTCTCTAACTATGGCTACACCTTC

clone_size: .
v_call: TRBV6-5
d_call: .
j_call: TRBJ2-1
cdr3_aa: CASSYRQASYNEQFF
cdr3_nt: TGTGCCAGCAGTTACCGGCAGGCCTCCTACAATGAGCAGTTCTTC

clone_size: .
v_call: TRBV7-9
d_call: .
j_call: TRBJ2-7
cdr3_aa: CASSSPSSQGTYEPHF
cdr3_nt: TGTGCCAGCAGCAGCCCCTCTTCTCAGGGGACCTACGAGCCACACTTC

clone_size: .
v_call: TRBV7-9
d_call: TRBD1
j_call: TRBJ1-4
cdr3_aa: CASSFGQGGIREKLFF
cdr3_nt: TGTGCCAGCAGCTTCGGACAGGGCGGGATTCGTGAAAAACTGTTTTTT

clone_size: .
v_call: TRBV7-3
d_call: .
j_call: TRBJ2-3
cdr3_aa: CASSNGLGTDTQYF
cdr3_nt: TGTGCCAGCAGTAACGGGTTAGGCACAGATACGCAGTATTTT